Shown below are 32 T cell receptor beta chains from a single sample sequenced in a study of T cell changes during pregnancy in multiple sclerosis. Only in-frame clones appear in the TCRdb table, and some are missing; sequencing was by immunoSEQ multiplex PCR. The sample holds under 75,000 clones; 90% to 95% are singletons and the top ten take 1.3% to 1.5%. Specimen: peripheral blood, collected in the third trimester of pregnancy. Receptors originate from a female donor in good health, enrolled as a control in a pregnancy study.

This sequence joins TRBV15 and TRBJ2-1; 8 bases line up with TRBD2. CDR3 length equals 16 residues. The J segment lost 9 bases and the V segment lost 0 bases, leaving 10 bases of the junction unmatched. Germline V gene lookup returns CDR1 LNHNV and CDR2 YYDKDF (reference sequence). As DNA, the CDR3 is TGTGCCACCAGCAGAGATTGGTCTCGGGGGGGAGGTGAGCAGTTCTTC. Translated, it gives CATSRDWSRGGGEQFF.

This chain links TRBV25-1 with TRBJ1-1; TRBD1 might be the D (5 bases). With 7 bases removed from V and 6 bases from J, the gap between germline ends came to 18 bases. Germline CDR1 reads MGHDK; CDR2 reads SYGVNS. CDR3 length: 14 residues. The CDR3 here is CASTPGGGRPEAFF. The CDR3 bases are TGTGCCAGCACCCCCGGGGGGGGTCGGCCTGAAGCTTTCTTT.

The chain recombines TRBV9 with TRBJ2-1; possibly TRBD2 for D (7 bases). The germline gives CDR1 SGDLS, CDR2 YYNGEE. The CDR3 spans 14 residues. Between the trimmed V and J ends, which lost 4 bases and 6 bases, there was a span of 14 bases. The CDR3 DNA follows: TGTGCCAGCAGCCCAAGTGGGGGGGCCAATGAGCAGTTCTTC. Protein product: CASSPSGGANEQFF.

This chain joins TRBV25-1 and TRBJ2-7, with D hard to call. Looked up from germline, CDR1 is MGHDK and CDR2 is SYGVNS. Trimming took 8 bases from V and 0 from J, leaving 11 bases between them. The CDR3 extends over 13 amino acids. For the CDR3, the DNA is TGTGCCAGCGGCCCGTCCCCCTCCTACGAGCAGTACTTC. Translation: CASGPSPSYEQYF.

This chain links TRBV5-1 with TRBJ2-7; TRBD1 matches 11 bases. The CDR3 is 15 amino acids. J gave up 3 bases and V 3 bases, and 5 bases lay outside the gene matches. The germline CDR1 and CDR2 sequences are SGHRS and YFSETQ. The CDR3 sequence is CASSWRTGGNYEQYF. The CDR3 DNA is TGCGCCAGCAGCTGGCGGACAGGGGGCAACTACGAGCAGTACTTC.

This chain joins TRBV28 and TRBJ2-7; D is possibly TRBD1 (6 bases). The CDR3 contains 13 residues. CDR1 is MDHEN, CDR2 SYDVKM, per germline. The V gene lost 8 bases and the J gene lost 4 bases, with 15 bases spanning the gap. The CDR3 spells CASLDSQKYEQYF. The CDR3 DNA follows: TGTGCCAGCCTGGACAGTCAAAAATACGAGCAGTACTTC.

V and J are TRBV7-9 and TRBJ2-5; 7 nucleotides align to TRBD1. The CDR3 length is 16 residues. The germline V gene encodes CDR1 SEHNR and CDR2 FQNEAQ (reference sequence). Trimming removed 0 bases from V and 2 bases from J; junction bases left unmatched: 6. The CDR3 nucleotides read TGTGCCAGCAGCTTAGCCCTTAAGGGGGCTCAAGAGACCCAGTACTTC. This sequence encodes CASSLALKGAQETQYF.

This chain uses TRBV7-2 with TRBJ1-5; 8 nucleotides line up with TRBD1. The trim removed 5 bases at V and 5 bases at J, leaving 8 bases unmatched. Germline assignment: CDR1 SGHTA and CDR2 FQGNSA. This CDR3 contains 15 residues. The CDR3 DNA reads TGTGCCAGCAGCCCAGGCGGCAGGGGGCATCAGCCCCAGCATTTT. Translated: CASSPGGRGHQPQHF.

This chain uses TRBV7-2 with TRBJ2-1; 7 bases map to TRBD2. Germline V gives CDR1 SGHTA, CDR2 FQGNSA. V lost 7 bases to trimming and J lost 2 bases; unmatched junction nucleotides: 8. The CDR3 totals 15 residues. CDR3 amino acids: CASTAGGGTYNEQFF. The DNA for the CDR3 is TGTGCCAGCACAGCGGGCGGGGGAACCTACAATGAGCAGTTCTTC.

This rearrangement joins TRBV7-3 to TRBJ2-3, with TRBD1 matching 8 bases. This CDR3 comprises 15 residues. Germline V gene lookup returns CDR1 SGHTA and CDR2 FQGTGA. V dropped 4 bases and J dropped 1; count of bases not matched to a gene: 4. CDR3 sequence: CASSSAGGRTDTQYF. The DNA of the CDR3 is TGTGCCAGCAGCTCAGCAGGGGGCCGCACAGATACGCAGTATTTT. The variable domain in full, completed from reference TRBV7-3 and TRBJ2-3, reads GAGVSQTPSNKVTEKGKYVELRCDPISGHTALYWYRQSLGQGPEFLIYFQGTGAADDSGLPNDRFFAVRPEGSVSTLKIQRTERGDSAVYLCASSSAGGRTDTQYFGPGTRLTVL.

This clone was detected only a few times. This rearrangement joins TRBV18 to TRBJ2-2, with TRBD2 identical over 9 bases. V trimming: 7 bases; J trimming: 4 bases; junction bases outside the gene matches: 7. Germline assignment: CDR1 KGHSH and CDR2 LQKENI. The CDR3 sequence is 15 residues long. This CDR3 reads CASYSGGASTGELFF. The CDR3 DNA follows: TGTGCCAGCTATAGCGGGGGCGCAAGCACCGGGGAGCTGTTTTTT. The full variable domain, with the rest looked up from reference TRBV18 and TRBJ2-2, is NAGVMQNPRHLVRRRGQEARLRCSPMKGHSHVYWYRQLPEEGLKFMVYLQKENIIDESGMPKERFSAEFPKEGPSILRIQQVVRGDSAAYFCASYSGGASTGELFFGEGSRLTVL.

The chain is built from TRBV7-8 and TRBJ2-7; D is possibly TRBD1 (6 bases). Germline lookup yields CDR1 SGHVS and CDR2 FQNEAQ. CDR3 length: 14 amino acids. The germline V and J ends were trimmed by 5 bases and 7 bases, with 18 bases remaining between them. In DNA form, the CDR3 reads TGTGCCAGCAGCCCAACAGGGCTGGTGAGGGAGCAGTACTTC. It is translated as CASSPTGLVREQYF.

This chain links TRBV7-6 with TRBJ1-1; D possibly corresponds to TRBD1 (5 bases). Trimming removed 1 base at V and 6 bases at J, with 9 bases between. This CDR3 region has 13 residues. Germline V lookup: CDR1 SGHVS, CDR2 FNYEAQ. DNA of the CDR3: TGTGCCAGCAGCTTAGTAGGGGAGGCTGAAGCTTTCTTT. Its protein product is CASSLVGEAEAFF. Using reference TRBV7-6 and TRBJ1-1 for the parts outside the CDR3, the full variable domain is GAGVSQSPRYKVTKRGQDVALRCDPISGHVSLYWYRQALGQGPEFLTYFNYEAQQDKSGLPNDRFSAERPEGSISTLTIQRTEQRDSAMYRCASSLVGEAEAFFGQGTRLTVV.

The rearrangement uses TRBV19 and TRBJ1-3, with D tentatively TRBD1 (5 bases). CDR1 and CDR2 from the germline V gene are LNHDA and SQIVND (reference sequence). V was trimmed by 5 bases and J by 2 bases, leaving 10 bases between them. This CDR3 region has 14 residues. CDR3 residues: CASSLTGTGNTIYF. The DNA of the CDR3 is TGTGCCAGTAGTCTCACAGGTACTGGAAACACCATATATTTT.

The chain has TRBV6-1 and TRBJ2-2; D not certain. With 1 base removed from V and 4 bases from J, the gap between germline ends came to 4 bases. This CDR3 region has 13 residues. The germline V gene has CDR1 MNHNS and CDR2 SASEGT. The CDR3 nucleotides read TGTGCCAGCAGTGAAGTGAGCACCGGGGAGCTGTTTTTT. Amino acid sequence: CASSEVSTGELFF.

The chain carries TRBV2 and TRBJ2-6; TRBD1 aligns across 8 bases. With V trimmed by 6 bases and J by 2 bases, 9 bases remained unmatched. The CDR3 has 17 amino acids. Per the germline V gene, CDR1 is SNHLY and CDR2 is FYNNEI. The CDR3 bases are TGTGCCAGCAGCAAGAACAGGGGGAGTCCTGGGGCCAACGTCCTGACTTTC. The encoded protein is CASSKNRGSPGANVLTF.

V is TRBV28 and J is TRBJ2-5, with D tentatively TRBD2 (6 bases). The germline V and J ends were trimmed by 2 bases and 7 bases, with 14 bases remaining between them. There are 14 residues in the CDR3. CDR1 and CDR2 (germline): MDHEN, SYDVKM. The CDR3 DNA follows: TGTGCCAGCAGTTTAGGTAGCGGTGCAGGGACCCAGTACTTC. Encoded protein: CASSLGSGAGTQYF.

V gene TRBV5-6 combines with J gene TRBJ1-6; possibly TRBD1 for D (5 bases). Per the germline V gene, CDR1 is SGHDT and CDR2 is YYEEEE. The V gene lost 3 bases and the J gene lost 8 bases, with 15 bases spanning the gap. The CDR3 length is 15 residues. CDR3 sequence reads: CASSSLGHLDSPLHF. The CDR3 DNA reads TGTGCCAGCAGCTCCTTAGGACATTTGGATTCACCCCTCCACTTT.

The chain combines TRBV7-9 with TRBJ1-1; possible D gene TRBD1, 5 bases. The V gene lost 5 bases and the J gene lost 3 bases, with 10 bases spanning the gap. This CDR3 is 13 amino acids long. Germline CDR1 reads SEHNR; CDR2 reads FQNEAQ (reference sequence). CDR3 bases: TGTGCCAGCAGCCGGGGGTATGACACTGAAGCTTTCTTT. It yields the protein CASSRGYDTEAFF.

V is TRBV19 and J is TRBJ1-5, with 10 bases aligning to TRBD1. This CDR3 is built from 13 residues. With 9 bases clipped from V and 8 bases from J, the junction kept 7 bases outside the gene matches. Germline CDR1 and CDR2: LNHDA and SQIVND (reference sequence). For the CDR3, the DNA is TGTGCCAGCGGACAGGGGGGGCGGGAGCCCCAGCATTTT. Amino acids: CASGQGGREPQHF. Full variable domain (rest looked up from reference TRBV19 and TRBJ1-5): DGGITQSPKYLFRKEGQNVTLSCEQNLNHDAMYWYRQDPGQGLRLIYYSQIVNDFQKGDIAEGYSVSREKKESFPLTVTSAQKNPTAFYLCASGQGGREPQHFGDGTRLSIL.

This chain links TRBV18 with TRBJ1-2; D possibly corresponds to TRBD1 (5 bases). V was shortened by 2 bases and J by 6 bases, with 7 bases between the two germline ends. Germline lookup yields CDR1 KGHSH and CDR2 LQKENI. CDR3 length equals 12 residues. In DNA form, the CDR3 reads TGTGCCAGCTCACCAACCAGGGATGGCTACACCTTC. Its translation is CASSPTRDGYTF. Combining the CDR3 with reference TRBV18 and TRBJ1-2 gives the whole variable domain NAGVMQNPRHLVRRRGQEARLRCSPMKGHSHVYWYRQLPEEGLKFMVYLQKENIIDESGMPKERFSAEFPKEGPSILRIQQVVRGDSAAYFCASSPTRDGYTFGSGTRLTVV.

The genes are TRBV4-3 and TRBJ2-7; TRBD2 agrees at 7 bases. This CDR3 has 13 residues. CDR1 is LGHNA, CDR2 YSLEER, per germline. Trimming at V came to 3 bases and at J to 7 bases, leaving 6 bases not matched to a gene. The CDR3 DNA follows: TGCGCCAGCAGCCATGGACTAGTAGAAGAGCAGTACTTC. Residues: CASSHGLVEEQYF.

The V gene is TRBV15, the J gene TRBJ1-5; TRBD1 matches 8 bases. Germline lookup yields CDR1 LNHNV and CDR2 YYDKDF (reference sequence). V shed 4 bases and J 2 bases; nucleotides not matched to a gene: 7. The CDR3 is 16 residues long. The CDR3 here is CATSTLGQGGNQPQHF. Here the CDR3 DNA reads TGTGCCACCAGCACCCTAGGACAGGGCGGCAATCAGCCCCAGCATTTT. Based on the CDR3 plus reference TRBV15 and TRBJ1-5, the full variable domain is DAMVIQNPRYQVTQFGKPVTLSCSQTLNHNVMYWYQQKSSQAPKLLFHYYDKDFNNEADTPDNFQSRRPNTSFCFLDIRSPGLGDTAMYLCATSTLGQGGNQPQHFGDGTRLSIL.

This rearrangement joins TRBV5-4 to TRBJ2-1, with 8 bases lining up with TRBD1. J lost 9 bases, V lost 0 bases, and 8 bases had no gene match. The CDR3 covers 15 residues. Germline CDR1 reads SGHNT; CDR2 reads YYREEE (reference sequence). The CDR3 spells CASSLGQGAGGEQFF. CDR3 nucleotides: TGTGCCAGCAGCTTGGGGCAGGGGGCAGGAGGTGAGCAGTTCTTC.

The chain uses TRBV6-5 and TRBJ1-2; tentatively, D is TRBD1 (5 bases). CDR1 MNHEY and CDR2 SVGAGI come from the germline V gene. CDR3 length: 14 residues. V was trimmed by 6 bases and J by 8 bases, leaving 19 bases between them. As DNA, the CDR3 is TGTGCCAGCAGCCCTGGGGGGTCCCCTTCGGGCTACACCTTC. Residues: CASSPGGSPSGYTF.

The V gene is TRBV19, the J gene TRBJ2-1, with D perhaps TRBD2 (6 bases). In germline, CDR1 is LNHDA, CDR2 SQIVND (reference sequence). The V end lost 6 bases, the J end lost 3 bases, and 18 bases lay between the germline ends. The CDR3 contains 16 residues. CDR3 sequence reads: CASSSVGSGYYNEQFF. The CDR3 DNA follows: TGTGCCAGTAGCTCGGTAGGTAGCGGATACTACAATGAGCAGTTCTTC.

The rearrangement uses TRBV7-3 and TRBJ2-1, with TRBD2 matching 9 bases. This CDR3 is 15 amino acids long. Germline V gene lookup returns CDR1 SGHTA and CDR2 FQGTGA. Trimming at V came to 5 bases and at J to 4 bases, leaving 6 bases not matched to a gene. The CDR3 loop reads CASSPGTSPYNEQFF. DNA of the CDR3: TGTGCCAGCAGCCCCGGGACTAGCCCATACAATGAGCAGTTCTTC.

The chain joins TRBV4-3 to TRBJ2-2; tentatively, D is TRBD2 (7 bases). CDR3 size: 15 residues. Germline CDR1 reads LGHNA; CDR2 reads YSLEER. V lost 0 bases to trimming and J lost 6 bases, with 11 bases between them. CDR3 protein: CASSQDPGGPGELFF. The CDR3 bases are TGCGCCAGCAGCCAAGACCCCGGGGGGCCCGGGGAGCTGTTTTTT.

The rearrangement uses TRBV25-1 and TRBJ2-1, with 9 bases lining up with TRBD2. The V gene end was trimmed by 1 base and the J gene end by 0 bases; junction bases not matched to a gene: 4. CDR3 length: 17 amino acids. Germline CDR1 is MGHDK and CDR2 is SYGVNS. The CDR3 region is CASSEWSGGSSYNEQFF. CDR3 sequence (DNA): TGTGCCAGCAGTGAATGGAGCGGGGGGAGCTCCTACAATGAGCAGTTCTTC. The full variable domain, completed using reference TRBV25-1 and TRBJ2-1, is EADIYQTPRYLVIGTGKKITLECSQTMGHDKMYWYQQDPGMELHLIHYSYGVNSTEKGDLSSESTVSRIRTEHFPLTLESARPSHTSQYLCASSEWSGGSSYNEQFFGPGTRLTVL.

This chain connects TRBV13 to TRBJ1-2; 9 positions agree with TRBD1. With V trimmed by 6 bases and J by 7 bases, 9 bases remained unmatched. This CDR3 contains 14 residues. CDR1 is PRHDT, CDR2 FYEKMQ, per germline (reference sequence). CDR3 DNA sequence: TGTGCCAGCAGTCTTCCCGGGACAGGGCGTGGCTACACCTTC. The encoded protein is CASSLPGTGRGYTF.

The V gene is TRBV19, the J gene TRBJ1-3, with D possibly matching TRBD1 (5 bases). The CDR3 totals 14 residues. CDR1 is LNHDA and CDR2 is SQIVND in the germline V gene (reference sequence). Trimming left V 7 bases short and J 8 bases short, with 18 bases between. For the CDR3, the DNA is TGTGCCAGTACCCCCACTTGGGGGGGACACACCATATATTTT. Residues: CASTPTWGGHTIYF.

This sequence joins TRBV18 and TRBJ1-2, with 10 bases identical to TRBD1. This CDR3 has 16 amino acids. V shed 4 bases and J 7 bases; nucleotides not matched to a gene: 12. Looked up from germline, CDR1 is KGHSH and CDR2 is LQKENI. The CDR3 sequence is CASSHSGQGLPGGYTF. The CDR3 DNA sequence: TGTGCCAGCTCACATTCGGGACAGGGGCTCCCAGGTGGCTACACCTTC.